Listed below are T cell receptor beta chains from one sample, sequenced in a study of breast tumors, draining lymph nodes, adjacent tissues. TCRdb ran MiXCR on the multiplex PCR reads and lists one entry per CDR3 protein. There are 80,000 to 130,000 distinct CDR3 sequences in the sample; 21% occur only once, and less than 1.5% lies in the top ten. Material: axillary lymph node tissue. These receptors came from a female donor with breast cancer. Some clones in this sample may be carry-over from other donors' samples. CDR3s include the opening cysteine and the closing phenylalanine or tryptophan. Fields, in order: J gene, V gene, clone size, D gene, CDR3 protein, CDR3 DNA. The D gene is left open where the match is weak. Not every row has a clone size; where given, it reads once, few, many or a size class.

>TRBJ2-7|TRBV19|few|-
CASRYRLGRAYEQYF
TGTGCCAGTAGGTACCGCTTGGGGCGGGCCTACGAGCAGTACTTC
>TRBJ2-7|TRBV2|many|TRBD2
CASSPFPPGLAGGYEQYF
TGTGCCAGCAGTCCCTTTCCCCCGGGACTAGCGGGAGGCTACGAGCAGTACTTC
>TRBJ1-5|TRBV5-6|many|-
CASRYYRDSNQPQHF
TGTGCCAGCAGGTACTACCGGGACAGCAATCAGCCCCAGCATTTT
>TRBJ2-2|TRBV18|-|-
CASSPGGNTGELFF
TGTGCCAGCTCACCGGGGGGAAACACCGGGGAGCTGTTTTTT
>TRBJ2-7|TRBV20-1|many|TRBD1
CSASSPGQGAWYF
TGCAGTGCTAGTTCACCGGGACAGGGGGCCTGGTACTTC
>TRBJ1-6|TRBV5-4|many|-
CASSLGSGHNSPLHF
TGTGCCAGCAGCTTGGGTTCAGGCCATAATTCACCCCTCCACTTT
>TRBJ1-3|TRBV5-1|many|TRBD1
CASSPRDSASGNTIYF
TGCGCCAGCAGCCCTAGGGACAGCGCCTCTGGAAACACCATATATTTT
>TRBJ2-7|TRBV9|medium-sized|-
CASSVEDNYEQYF
TGTGCCAGCAGCGTAGAAGACAACTACGAGCAGTACTTC
>TRBJ2-1|TRBV7-9|many|TRBD2
CASGPAGGPYNEQFF
TGTGCCAGCGGGCCTGCGGGGGGGCCCTACAATGAGCAGTTCTTC
>TRBJ1-4|TRBV5-4|few|-
CASRTATNEKLFF
TGTGCCAGCAGGACTGCAACTAATGAAAAACTGTTTTTT